This is a list of T cell receptor beta chains from one sample in a study of regulatory T cells in long-lasting Graves disease. TCRdb passed the multiplex PCR reads through MiXCR, listing each CDR3 protein once. The profile shows 420,000 or so distinct CDR3 sequences, less than 25% of them singletons. The specimen was peripheral blood mononuclear cells (PBMCs), collected when the disease was refractory, from a patient treated with antithyroid drugs. These receptors all stem from a female donor with Graves disease. Both conserved end residues are part of each CDR3.

V: TRBV20-1; J: TRBJ1-5; CDR3: CSATETNQPQHF
V: TRBV28; J: TRBJ2-5; CDR3: CASSLASGSTETQYF
V: TRBV5-1; J: TRBJ1-1; CDR3: CASTNLAGQALQGTEAFF
V: TRBV28; J: TRBJ2-7; CDR3: CASSPIPGGVYEQYF
V: TRBV9; J: TRBJ2-1; CDR3: CASSPFGSRKDNEQFF
V: TRBV28; J: TRBJ1-2; CDR3: CASSLGTGGYGNYGYTF
V: TRBV7-9; J: TRBJ2-1; CDR3: CASSAGHGLAGAEQFF
V: TRBV6-1; J: TRBJ2-2; CDR3: CASSRGQVLGGELFF
V: TRBV19; J: TRBJ2-2; CDR3: CASRDSSDTGELFF
V: TRBV28; J: TRBJ2-7; CDR3: CASSLGQVSLSPYEQYF
V: TRBV12-3/TRBV12-4; J: TRBJ1-5; CDR3: CASSLSPGNQPQHF
V: TRBV6-5; J: TRBJ2-7; CDR3: CASSYSGLAGDYEQYF
V: TRBV7-9; J: TRBJ2-7; CDR3: CASSSYPRLAGGSSYEQYF
V: TRBV7-8; J: TRBJ2-3; CDR3: CASSLGLASTDTQYF
V: TRBV7-9; J: TRBJ2-5; CDR3: CASSLTRSGRWETQYF
V: TRBV12-3/TRBV12-4; J: TRBJ1-2; CDR3: CASSFSSGLNYGYTF
V: TRBV12-3/TRBV12-4; J: TRBJ2-2; CDR3: CASRSGTGGAGGLFF
V: TRBV12-3/TRBV12-4; J: TRBJ2-2; CDR3: CASSPGSRDLANTGELFF
V: TRBV19; J: TRBJ2-5; CDR3: CACADRQETQYF
V: TRBV12-3/TRBV12-4; J: TRBJ2-7; CDR3: CASSTETGGPEQYF
V: TRBV5-6; J: TRBJ2-7; CDR3: CASSLAGPSEQYF
V: TRBV7-9; J: TRBJ1-1; CDR3: CASSPTQGVDTEAFF
V: TRBV11-2; J: TRBJ2-3; CDR3: CASSSQDRSTDTQYF
V: TRBV6-2/TRBV6-3; J: TRBJ1-2; CDR3: CASRRTGAFYGYTF
V: TRBV11-1; J: TRBJ2-5; CDR3: CASSFAYSGEETQYF
V: TRBV5-1; J: TRBJ2-7; CDR3: CASSVEGAGEQYF
V: TRBV29-1; J: TRBJ1-1; CDR3: CSVEDVPGNTEAFF
V: TRBV7-2; J: TRBJ2-5; CDR3: CASSLRGDRGPEETQYF
V: TRBV12-3/TRBV12-4; J: TRBJ2-1; CDR3: CASSLAGASGFTEQFF
V: TRBV28; J: TRBJ2-7; CDR3: CASSKRDTVYEQYF
V: TRBV7-6; J: TRBJ2-7; CDR3: CASSNFVGPQSYEQYF
V: TRBV7-9; J: TRBJ2-7; CDR3: CASSSGGGGTYEQYF
V: TRBV20-1; J: TRBJ1-2; CDR3: CSAIYLGQGLYGYTF
V: TRBV30; J: TRBJ1-2; CDR3: CAWTQRATRFNYGYTF
V: TRBV7-8; J: TRBJ2-7; CDR3: CASSSSSGGYEQYF
V: TRBV7-2; J: TRBJ2-3; CDR3: CASSFMGAADTQYF
V: TRBV7-8; J: TRBJ2-7; CDR3: CASSSGGDRSYEQYF
V: TRBV18; J: TRBJ1-1; CDR3: CASSRGARSTEAFF
V: TRBV30; J: TRBJ1-1; CDR3: CAWRDKQVDTEAFF
V: TRBV11-2; J: TRBJ2-7; CDR3: CASSLGVRRDAYEQYF
V: TRBV19; J: TRBJ2-6; CDR3: CASNFGARPSSGANVLTF
V: TRBV4-3; J: TRBJ1-1; CDR3: CASSQGETTEAFF
V: TRBV6-2/TRBV6-3; J: TRBJ2-2; CDR3: CASRIAGGSTGELFF
V: TRBV29-1; J: TRBJ1-1; CDR3: CSAGRGPTEAFF
V: TRBV7-2; J: TRBJ2-5; CDR3: CASSLAGGSETQYF
V: TRBV5-6; J: TRBJ1-6; CDR3: CASSLQTGAYNSPLHF